One sample yielded the 21 T cell receptor beta chains listed below, sequenced in a study of Graves' ophthalmopathy and Graves' hyperthyroidism. RNA transcripts served as template for amplifying TCR beta CDR3 sequences. RT-PCR in the first round used HTBI primers; a second-round multiplex PCR followed. MiXCR, applied by TCRdb to the multiplex PCR reads, yields one record per CDR3 protein. The table records some 750,000 distinct CDR3 sequences, 40% of them present only once. Material for sequencing was peripheral blood. The receptors shown here come from an adult man with Graves' ophthalmopathy.

The V gene is TRBV19, the J gene TRBJ1-1, with a weak D call TRBD1 (6 bases). CDR1 is LNHDA and CDR2 is SQIVND in the germline V gene (reference sequence). This CDR3 region has 14 residues. V lost 4 bases and J 4 bases, leaving 13 bases between the germline ends. CDR3 nucleotides: TGTGCCAGTAGTAGGGGGGGGCTGAGCACTGAAGCTTTCTTT. Encoded protein: CASSRGGLSTEAFF.

The chain joins TRBV2 to TRBJ1-2; D possibly corresponds to TRBD1 (6 bases). The V gene's germline CDR1 is SNHLY and CDR2 FYNNEI. Trimming took off 7 bases at V and 6 bases at J, with 18 bases between the two ends. The CDR3 consists of 14 residues. DNA of the CDR3: TGTGCCAGCACCTGGGGCCCAGGGGCAAATGGCTACACCTTC. The encoded protein is CASTWGPGANGYTF.

This clonotype appeared a few times. V and J are TRBV9 and TRBJ1-2, with D maybe TRBD1 (6 bases). Germline V gives CDR1 SGDLS, CDR2 YYNGEE. The CDR3 covers 13 residues. Trimming pared 5 bases from V and 5 bases from J, leaving 13 bases between. The DNA for the CDR3 is TGTGCCAGCAGTGACGACAGGTTTTATGGCTACACCTTC. It encodes CASSDDRFYGYTF.

CDR3 loop: CAISEAPGQGLNTEAFF. The CDR3 DNA reads as TGTGCCATCAGTGAGGCTCCGGGACAGGGATTGAACACTGAAGCTTTCTTT. V usage is TRBV10-3 and J usage is TRBJ1-1; TRBD1 matches at 9 bases. The CDR3 length is 17 residues. J was trimmed by 0 bases and V by 2 bases; bases with no gene match: 7. Germline V CDR1 and CDR2: ENHRY, SYGVKD.

The chain carries TRBV29-1 and TRBJ2-5; TRBD1 is a possible D gene (5 bases). The V end lost 8 bases, the J end lost 5 bases, and 18 bases lay between the germline ends. Germline CDR1 and CDR2: SQVTM and ANQGSEA. The CDR3 spans 13 residues. The CDR3 here is CSSRTGLGETQYF. The CDR3 DNA sequence: TGCAGCAGTCGTACAGGATTGGGGGAGACCCAGTACTTC.

CDR3 protein: CSAREARGQGPYEQYF. The CDR3 bases are TGCAGTGCTAGAGAAGCACGGGGACAGGGGCCCTACGAGCAGTACTTC. V and J are TRBV20-1 and TRBJ2-7; 10 positions match TRBD1. Per the germline V gene, CDR1 is DFQATT and CDR2 is SNEGSKA (reference sequence). Losses at the gene ends were 0 bases for V and 2 bases for J; bases not matched to a gene: 7. The CDR3 is 16 residues long.

The chain carries TRBV5-1 and TRBJ2-5, with 8 bases fitting TRBD1. The CDR3 has 17 amino acids. The V gene's germline CDR1 is SGHRS and CDR2 YFSETQ. Trimming at V came to 9 bases and at J to 0 bases, leaving 16 bases not matched to a gene. The CDR3 nucleotides read TGCGCCAACAGGGGGACAGGAAGAATACGGTACCAAGAGACCCAGTACTTC. Encoded protein: CANRGTGRIRYQETQYF.

Of note for this clonotype: A read error may be the cause here, since a much bigger clone is one base away. The chain links TRBV11-2 to TRBJ1-5, with D possibly TRBD1 on 6 matching bases. Trimming removed 2 bases at V and 6 bases at J, with 17 bases between. From germline, CDR1 is SGHAT and CDR2 FQNNGV. CDR3 length: 16 amino acids. This CDR3 reads CASSLMPGRGSQPQHF. The CDR3 nucleotides are TGTGCCAGCAGCTTAATGCCGGGCAGGGGCAGTCAGCCCCAGCATTTT.

A note on this clonotype: One end of the junction does not line up with germline, which may come from a read error. The chain links TRBV19 to TRBJ1-2; D ambiguous. The CDR3 covers 14 residues. Germline-derived CDR1 and CDR2 are LNHDA and SQIVND (reference sequence). CDR3 sequence (DNA): TGTGCCAGTAGTAAGTCGGGTTTGGACTATGGCTACGCCTTC. This gives the protein CASSKSGLDYGYAF.

The chain couples TRBV2 to TRBJ2-2; 7 bases map to TRBD1. CDR3 length equals 14 residues. Per the germline V gene, CDR1 is SNHLY and CDR2 is FYNNEI. The junction had 2 bases not matched to a gene; V was cut back by 4 bases and J by 3 bases. CDR3 nucleotides: TGTGCCAGCAGTGCCGACAGGGACACCGGGGAGCTGTTTTTT. It codes for CASSADRDTGELFF.

This chain uses TRBV25-1 with TRBJ2-5; TRBD1 might be the D (5 bases). V lost 7 bases and J 1 base, leaving 22 bases between the germline ends. Germline V CDR1 and CDR2: MGHDK, SYGVNS. The CDR3 contains 17 residues. This CDR3 is CASTTGSRPGRQETQYF. As DNA, the CDR3 is TGTGCCAGCACCACAGGAAGCCGCCCAGGTCGCCAAGAGACCCAGTACTTC. Full variable domain (rest looked up from reference TRBV25-1 and TRBJ2-5): EADIYQTPRYLVIGTGKKITLECSQTMGHDKMYWYQQDPGMELHLIHYSYGVNSTEKGDLSSESTVSRIRTEHFPLTLESARPSHTSQYLCASTTGSRPGRQETQYFGPGTRLLVL.

The V gene is TRBV9, the J gene TRBJ1-6; D is perhaps TRBD1 (5 bases). Germline V gene sequence: CDR1 SGDLS, CDR2 YYNGEE. Trimming took 4 bases from V and 7 from J, leaving 18 bases between them. The CDR3 spans 16 residues. The CDR3 sequence: CASSQDWGPRNSPLHF. CDR3 nucleotide sequence: TGTGCCAGCAGCCAAGATTGGGGACCGCGGAATTCACCCCTCCACTTT.

The chain recombines TRBV20-1 with TRBJ1-5, with no clear D. V was shortened by 1 base and J by 7 bases, with 11 bases between the two germline ends. The CDR3 is 13 amino acids. The germline gives CDR1 DFQATT, CDR2 SNEGSKA (reference sequence). CDR3 sequence reads: CSARGFGEQPQHF. DNA for the CDR3: TGCAGTGCTAGAGGGTTTGGAGAGCAGCCCCAGCATTTT.

The chain joins TRBV4-3 to TRBJ1-5; D ambiguous. The CDR3 extends over 15 amino acids. The V and J ends lost 4 bases and 3 bases respectively, with 13 bases between them. The germline V gene encodes CDR1 LGHNA and CDR2 YSLEER. The CDR3 reads CASSLDGNPNQPQHF. The CDR3 DNA follows: TGCGCCAGCAGCCTCGACGGGAATCCCAATCAGCCCCAGCATTTT.

This clonotype was counted only a few times. One end of the junction does not line up with germline, which may come from a read error. V and J are TRBV10-2 and TRBJ1-4; no clear D gene. Germline CDR1 is WSHSY and CDR2 is SAAADI. This CDR3 has 14 amino acids. CDR3: CASSYSFSMAELFF. CDR3 DNA sequence: TGTGCCAGCAGTTACTCGTTTTCTATGGCAGAACTGTTTTTT.

This clonotype was counted between two and nine times. V gene TRBV7-9 combines with J gene TRBJ2-7; D remains ambiguous. V shed 1 base and J shed 5 bases, with 15 bases lying between them. The CDR3 loop spans 15 amino acids. The germline V gene encodes CDR1 SEHNR and CDR2 FQNEAQ (reference sequence). The CDR3 coding sequence is TGTGCCAGCAGCTTAGGTACATTGAGGATGAACGAGCAGTACTTC. Encoded protein: CASSLGTLRMNEQYF.

This clonotype showed up many times. The gene calls are TRBV19 and TRBJ1-5; 9 positions match TRBD1. This CDR3 spans 15 amino acids. Germline loops: CDR1 LNHDA, CDR2 SQIVND (reference sequence). V shed 3 bases, J shed 4 bases, and the junction held 4 bases outside the gene matches. The DNA for the CDR3 is TGTGCCAGTAGTATTGCACAGGGGGCGAATCAGCCCCAGCATTTT. Its protein is CASSIAQGANQPQHF.

The sample holds a few counts of this clonotype. V usage is TRBV7-6 and J usage is TRBJ2-7; 9 bases align to TRBD2. In germline, CDR1 is SGHVS, CDR2 FNYEAQ. The CDR3 is 15 amino acids. Germline trimming cut 2 bases from V and 4 bases from J; bases unmatched to any gene: 6. In nucleotides, the CDR3 is TGTGCCAGCAGCTTATTCGCTAGCGGGATTTACGAGCAGTACTTC. Amino acids: CASSLFASGIYEQYF.

The chain combines TRBV7-9 with TRBJ2-7; TRBD1 or TRBD2 may be the D gene (6 bases each). The CDR3 covers 15 residues. Per the germline V gene, CDR1 is SEHNR and CDR2 is FQNEAQ (reference sequence). Trimming took 5 bases from V and 3 from J, leaving 17 bases between them. The CDR3 sequence: CASSPALEGVYEQYF. The CDR3 nucleotides are TGTGCCAGCAGCCCCGCTCTGGAGGGGGTCTACGAGCAGTACTTC.

The sample holds one count of this clonotype. The gene calls are TRBV20-1 and TRBJ1-4, with D possibly TRBD1 on 5 matching bases. CDR3 length: 14 amino acids. V lost 3 bases and J 3 bases, leaving 11 bases between the germline ends. The germline gives CDR1 DFQATT, CDR2 SNEGSKA (reference sequence). CDR3 DNA sequence: TGCAGTGCTAGCCCAGGGTCAGCTAATGAAAAACTGTTTTTT. Its protein product is CSASPGSANEKLFF.

Regarding this clonotype: Lacking the conserved final phenylalanine or tryptophan, this CDR3 likely reflects a read error. It is unclear where the CDR3 begins or ends on the DNA, so no DNA is shown, and the CDR3 is as TCRdb lists it. V and J are TRBV15 and TRBJ2-7; TRBD1, as called in the table, went unchecked against the DNA. CDR1 LNHNV and CDR2 YYDKDF come from the germline V gene (reference sequence). The CDR3 length is 13 residues, termini included. The CDR3 sequence: CATSRDTGAERYL.